This is a list of T cell receptor beta chains from one sample in a study of CD8 T cells in ankylosing spondylitis. Each CDR3 protein gets one entry after TCRdb re-called the 5' RACE reads with MiXCR. This repertoire shows fewer than 250,000 distinct CDR3 sequences, around 32% found once; its top ten account for roughly 4.2%. The sequencing input was blood, either unsorted or a sorted T cell fraction (not recorded which). These receptors came from a male donor with ankylosing spondylitis or in good health (not recorded which). CDR3s include the opening cysteine and the closing phenylalanine or tryptophan. D genes are given only for firm matches. The size of a clone is reported for some rows only, either as once, few or many, or as a class for expanded clones.

J | size | V | D | DNA | CDR3
TRBJ2-3 | . | TRBV6-5 | . | TGTGCCAGCAGTTACGGGTGGGCCACAGATACGCAGTATTTT | CASSYGWATDTQYF
TRBJ2-3 | . | TRBV7-2 | . | TGTGCCAGCACCTTCGGGGGTCCTTGGGATACGCAGTATTTT | CASTFGGPWDTQYF
TRBJ2-3 | . | TRBV5-1 | TRBD2 | TGCGCCAGCAGCCCCGGACTAGCCGGCGATACGCAGTATTTT | CASSPGLAGDTQYF
TRBJ2-5 | few | TRBV20-1 | . | TGCAGTGCTAGAGTGACTGGCGAGTACCAAGAGACCCAGTACTTC | CSARVTGEYQETQYF
TRBJ2-1 | . | TRBV4-2 | TRBD2 | TGTGCCAGCAGCACGGGACTAGCGGGGGGGGTTGGAGGCTACAATGAGCAGTTCTTC | CASSTGLAGGVGGYNEQFF
TRBJ2-7 | . | TRBV20-1 | . | TGCAGTGCCAAGAGTTCTCTCACCTACGAGCAGTACTTC | CSAKSSLTYEQYF
TRBJ1-1 | . | TRBV20-1 | . | TGCAGTGCTAGAGATTCGGGGCGAGGAACGAACACTGAAGCTTTCTTT | CSARDSGRGTNTEAFF
TRBJ2-4 | few | TRBV12-3/TRBV12-4 | TRBD1 | TGTGCCAGCTGGGACAGGGGGGGCCAAAACATTCAGTACTTC | CASWDRGGQNIQYF
TRBJ2-7 | few | TRBV12-3/TRBV12-4 | TRBD2 | TGTGCCAGCAGTTTAGTGCCGGGAGGCAACGAGCAGTACTTC | CASSLVPGGNEQYF
TRBJ2-1 | . | TRBV20-1 | . | TGCAGTGGTATACAGAACAATGAGCAGTTCTTC | CSGIQNNEQFF
TRBJ2-3 | . | TRBV11-2 | . | TGTGCCAGCAGCTTGGGGACGGGGGTGAGCACAGATACGCAGTATTTT | CASSLGTGVSTDTQYF
TRBJ2-1 | . | TRBV2 | TRBD2 | TGTGCCAGCAGTGAAGATGGCGGGGGAAACAATGAGCAGTTCTTC | CASSEDGGGNNEQFF
TRBJ2-2 | . | TRBV29-1 | . | TGCAGCGTTGGCTTAGGGCTAGTCGGTTTTGCCGGGGAGCTGTTTTTT | CSVGLGLVGFAGELFF
TRBJ2-1 | many | TRBV20-1 | TRBD2 | TGCAGTGCTAGAGGTACTAGCGGCTACAATGAGCAGTTCTTC | CSARGTSGYNEQFF
TRBJ2-1 | few | TRBV29-1 | TRBD2 | TGCAGCGTTGAATCCTCGGGACTATCGTGGAATGAGCAGTTCTTC | CSVESSGLSWNEQFF
TRBJ2-1 | few | TRBV29-1 | . | TGCACCTTCCGAAGGGGGGACCACAATGAGCAGTTCTTC | CTFRRGDHNEQFF
TRBJ2-2 | . | TRBV12-3/TRBV12-4 | . | TGTGCCACCAGTCCCCAGGCTAGCCCCAACACCGGGGACCTGTTTTTT | CATSPQASPNTGDLFF
TRBJ2-7 | few | TRBV5-5 | TRBD1 | TGTGCCAGCAGCTTGGGCTCCGGGACAGGGGGCTACGAGCAGTACTTC | CASSLGSGTGGYEQYF
TRBJ2-1 | few | TRBV10-1 | . | TGCGCCAGCAGTGATCCATCTGCAGGGACATACAATGAGCAGTTCTTC | CASSDPSAGTYNEQFF
TRBJ2-3 | . | TRBV28 | TRBD1 | TGTGCCAGCAGTGCCCAAGGAAGGACAGGGGACACAGATACGCAGTATTTT | CASSAQGRTGDTDTQYF
TRBJ2-1 | . | TRBV6-1 | TRBD1 | TGTGCCAGCAGTCGCCGGGACAGGGGCAGTTACCACTCCTACAATGAGCAGTTCTTC | CASSRRDRGSYHSYNEQFF
TRBJ2-1 | . | TRBV3-1 | . | TGTGCCAGCAGCCAAGCCCCAGGGAATGAGCAGTTCTTC | CASSQAPGNEQFF